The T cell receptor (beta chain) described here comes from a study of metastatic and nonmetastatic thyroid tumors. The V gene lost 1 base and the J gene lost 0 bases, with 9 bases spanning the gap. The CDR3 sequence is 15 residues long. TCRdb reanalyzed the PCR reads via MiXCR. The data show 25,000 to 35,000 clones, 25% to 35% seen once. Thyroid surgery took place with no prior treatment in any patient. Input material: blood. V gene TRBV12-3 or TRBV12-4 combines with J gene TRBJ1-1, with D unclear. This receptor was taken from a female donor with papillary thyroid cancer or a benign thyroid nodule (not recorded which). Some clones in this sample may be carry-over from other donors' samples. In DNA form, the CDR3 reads TGTGCCAGCAGTTTAGGGTCTGGGGTGAACACTGAAGCTTTCTTT. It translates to CASSLGSGVNTEAFF.